This T cell receptor beta chain appears in the sequencing data of a study of shared clonotypes between healthy human individuals. The study's findings and limits: Sorted-subset sequencing, rarefaction showed, was incomplete despite large depth. Relative to memory subsets, naive subsets generally showed larger estimated richness. The authors expected sequencing depth to affect clonotype sharing among donors.

V shed 6 bases, J shed 5 bases, and the junction held 8 bases outside the gene matches. The germline V gene has CDR1 MNHNS and CDR2 SASEGT. The CDR3 is 14 residues long. This clone has a single count. Its antigen is unidentified. Source study methods: With immunoSEQ giving junction-only sequences and no quality scores, filtering differed. Repertoires were generated with immunoSEQ multiplex PCR, while TCRdb's copy carries only in-frame clones and drops some. The V and J calls and clone size come from that table; D and trimming were worked out from the DNA. The sample lists approximately 2.5 million clones; around nine tenths were seen once.

What was sequenced was naive CD4+ T cells sorted from blood. Indicated subset: CD45RA+ positively selected. V gene TRBV6-1 combines with J gene TRBJ2-7; the match to TRBD1 covers 9 bases. The clonotype comes from a man aged 18 to 29 in good health. The CDR3 is CASRVGTGPHEQYF. The CDR3 bases are TGTGCCAGCAGGGTCGGGACAGGGCCCCACGAGCAGTACTTC.